Each of the 18 T cell receptor beta chains below was sequenced from the same sample in a study of shared clonotypes between healthy human individuals. The repertoire was sequenced with immunoSEQ multiplex PCR; TCRdb's copy has only in-frame clones and lacks some. The table has about 480,000 clones, 75% to 80% seen once. The sample taken for sequencing was PBMCs. These receptors all come from a woman aged 40 to 50 in good health. Some clones in this sample may be carry-over from other donors' samples.

This clone came up many times. V is TRBV9 and J is TRBJ2-2; 7 nucleotides line up with TRBD1. J lost 3 bases, V lost 4 bases, and 3 bases had no gene match. The CDR3 length is 14 residues. CDR1 SGDLS and CDR2 YYNGEE come from the germline V gene. The CDR3 nucleotides read TGTGCCAGCAGCACCCAGGGGGACACCGGGGAGCTGTTTTTT. Translating gives CASSTQGDTGELFF.

The table lists this clone with a few counts. This chain connects TRBV7-9 to TRBJ1-1; 8 bases map to TRBD1. CDR1 is SEHNR, CDR2 FQNEAQ, per germline (reference sequence). Trimming at V came to 5 bases and at J to 5 bases, leaving 10 bases not matched to a gene. The CDR3 sequence is 15 residues long. CDR3 DNA sequence: TGTGCCAGCAGCCGGTCCGGGACAGGATGGACTGAAGCTTTCTTT. Its translation is CASSRSGTGWTEAFF.

The rearrangement uses TRBV10-3 and TRBJ2-3; TRBD2 agrees at 7 bases. V dropped 4 bases and J dropped 4; count of bases not matched to a gene: 11. Germline values: CDR1 ENHRY, CDR2 SYGVKD. CDR3 length: 16 amino acids. As DNA, the CDR3 is TGTGCCATCAGTGCCCCGGGCACACGGGGGGCAGATACGCAGTATTTT. Protein: CAISAPGTRGADTQYF.

V usage is TRBV6-4 and J usage is TRBJ1-2; TRBD1 matches at 7 bases. In germline, CDR1 is MRHNA, CDR2 SNTAGT. V lost 6 bases and J lost 0; bases outside the gene matches: 7. This CDR3 has 15 residues. DNA of the CDR3: TGTGCCAGCAGGCCTCGGGACAGCCCTAACTATGGCTACACCTTC. Its translation is CASRPRDSPNYGYTF.

The J gene is TRBJ2-3, the V gene TRBV5-6; a possible D gene is TRBD1 (6 bases). Germline CDR1 SGHDT, CDR2 YYEEEE. Deletions cut 1 base from V and 2 bases from J, with 8 bases between. The length of the CDR3 is 14 residues. CDR3 bases: TGTGCCAGCAGCTTGAGGGGGATCACAGATACGCAGTATTTT. It yields the protein CASSLRGITDTQYF.

Turning to this clone: This sample includes further DNA sequences coding for the same CDR3. The gene calls are TRBV27 and TRBJ1-5, with TRBD1 matching over 8 bases. After removal of 5 bases from V and 4 bases from J, the junction contained 4 bases not matched to a gene. Germline V gives CDR1 MNHEY, CDR2 SMNVEV (reference sequence). This CDR3 has 14 amino acids. The CDR3 sequence is CASSLDRGNQPQHF. The CDR3 nucleotides are TGTGCCAGCAGTCTCGACAGGGGAAATCAGCCCCAGCATTTT.

As regards this clone: Other DNA sequences in the same sample also yield this CDR3. The genes are TRBV28 and TRBJ1-5, with 7 bases that match TRBD1. V was pared by 8 bases and J by 6 bases, with 4 bases of the junction left unmatched. This CDR3 contains 12 residues. Germline assignment: CDR1 MDHEN and CDR2 SYDVKM. The CDR3 loop is CASRGGGQPQHF. The CDR3 nucleotides read TGTGCCAGCCGAGGGGGCGGTCAGCCCCAGCATTTT.

This clone turned up a few times. The chain uses TRBV18 and TRBJ1-5; D may be TRBD1 (6 bases). In germline, CDR1 is KGHSH, CDR2 LQKENI. This CDR3 has 18 amino acids. V was pared by 4 bases and J by 1 base, with 20 bases between. CDR3 nucleotides: TGTGCCAGCTCACGAGACGGTAGGGGGATGGGGAGCAATCAGCCCCAGCATTTT. This sequence encodes CASSRDGRGMGSNQPQHF.

The rearrangement joins TRBV5-6 to TRBJ2-3; D is undetermined. The germline V and J ends were trimmed by 2 bases and 0 bases, with 13 bases remaining between them. This CDR3 has 16 residues. Germline assignment: CDR1 SGHDT and CDR2 YYEEEE. The CDR3 DNA is TGTGCCAGCAGCTTTAGCAGCAGAAGAAGCACAGATACGCAGTATTTT. Its protein product is CASSFSSRRSTDTQYF.

This clone has only a few counts. The chain links TRBV6-1 to TRBJ1-4; D is uncertain. Germline V CDR1 and CDR2: MNHNS, SASEGT. The CDR3 runs to 14 residues. Trimming shortened V by 5 bases and J by 8 bases, and 15 bases separated the two germline ends. Written as DNA, the CDR3 is TGTGCCAGCAGTCCGGACCCCCCGGGGGAAAAACTGTTTTTT. Its protein product is CASSPDPPGEKLFF.

V gene TRBV9 combines with J gene TRBJ2-1, with 7 nucleotides matching TRBD2. This CDR3 contains 15 residues. J lost 1 base, V lost 4 bases, and 5 bases had no gene match. Germline assignment: CDR1 SGDLS and CDR2 YYNGEE. CDR3 coding DNA: TGTGCCAGCAGCCCGCGGGAGAAGTCCTACAATGAGCAGTTCTTC. It codes for CASSPREKSYNEQFF.

V and J are TRBV11-3 and TRBJ2-1, with TRBD2 matching 14 bases. Unmatched junction bases numbered 5, after V lost 4 bases and J lost 6 bases. The CDR3 has 16 amino acids. In germline, CDR1 is SGHNT, CDR2 YENEEA. The CDR3 DNA reads TGTGCCAGCAGCTCTCGGACTAGCGGGAGGCGCAATGAGCAGTTCTTC. Translated, it gives CASSSRTSGRRNEQFF.

The chain couples TRBV25-1 to TRBJ2-7; D unresolved. The germline V and J ends were trimmed by 3 bases and 0 bases, with 9 bases remaining between them. The CDR3 totals 14 residues. The germline V gene encodes CDR1 MGHDK and CDR2 SYGVNS. CDR3 sequence: CASSDFGSSYEQYF. The DNA of the CDR3 is TGTGCCAGCAGTGATTTTGGCTCCTCCTACGAGCAGTACTTC.

CDR3 in DNA: TGTGCCCTACAAAACGGGGGAGGGGGCAACACTGAAGCTTTCTTT. This encodes CALQNGGGGNTEAFF. The genes are TRBV5-4 and TRBJ1-1; 7 bases line up with TRBD1. Per the germline V gene, CDR1 is SGHNT and CDR2 is YYREEE (reference sequence). This CDR3 region has 15 residues. The ends lost 10 bases at V and 2 bases at J; junction bases unmatched: 14.

The chain couples TRBV28 to TRBJ2-7; tentative D call: TRBD1 (6 bases). This CDR3 region has 14 residues. CDR1 is MDHEN, CDR2 SYDVKM, per germline. V lost 7 bases and J 2 bases, leaving 15 bases between the germline ends. The CDR3 DNA sequence: TGTGCCAGCACTCTGGGGACACCAGCCTACGAGCAGTACTTC. Amino acid sequence: CASTLGTPAYEQYF.

This rearrangement joins TRBV28 to TRBJ1-2; tentatively, D is TRBD1 (5 bases). The CDR3 loop spans 13 amino acids. V was clipped by 3 bases and J by 7 bases, with 12 bases between them. Germline lookup yields CDR1 MDHEN and CDR2 SYDVKM. CDR3 nucleotides: TGTGCCAGCAGTTTGGGACCAGGGTTTGGCTACACCTTC. Translation: CASSLGPGFGYTF.

The rearrangement links TRBV4-3 to TRBJ1-5, with D uncertain. The V gene's germline CDR1 is LGHNA and CDR2 YSLEER. There are 15 residues in the CDR3. V lost 1 base to trimming and J lost 2 bases, with 9 bases between them. The CDR3 reads CASSQVLVGNQPQHF. The CDR3 nucleotides read TGCGCCAGCAGCCAAGTACTAGTCGGCAATCAGCCCCAGCATTTT.

V and J are TRBV11-2 and TRBJ2-2, with 15 bases lining up with TRBD2. Per the germline V gene, CDR1 is SGHAT and CDR2 is FQNNGV. The CDR3 is 19 residues long. With 8 bases clipped from V and 5 bases from J, the junction kept 15 bases outside the gene matches. For the CDR3, the DNA is TGTGCCAGCCGCTCCGTAGTGTGGACTAGCGGGAGGGCAACCGGGGAGCTGTTTTTT. Protein: CASRSVVWTSGRATGELFF. The full variable domain, with the rest looked up from reference TRBV11-2 and TRBJ2-2, is EAGVAQSPRYKIIEKRQSVAFWCNPISGHATLYWYQQILGQGPKLLIQFQNNGVVDDSQLPKDRFSAERLKGVDSTLKIQPAKLEDSAVYLCASRSVVWTSGRATGELFFGEGSRLTVL.